This TCR beta chain was profiled in a study of T cell repertoires in cytomegalovirus infection. The wider study: Peptides in the study included HLA-C-restricted and HLA-B-restricted CMV epitopes. An indication of both CMV infection and matching HLA type came from public TCR beta signatures. Overall study results and limits: Frequencies of public TCR beta families were cumulated, and this identified carriers of CMV plus the relevant HLA. CMV-specific TCR beta clonotypes restricted by HLA-C dominated the ex vivo response.

The germline V and J ends were trimmed by 2 bases and 3 bases, with 20 bases remaining between them. The germline CDR1 and CDR2 sequences are MNHEY and SVGEGT. This CDR3 is 17 amino acids long. In TCRdb, the reads were re-called with MiXCR into one record per CDR3 protein. The data show 450,000 to 600,000 distinct CDR3 sequences, 33% seen once. As concerns this clonotype: Its antigen is currently unknown.

The sample here was cultured PBMCs, taken from culture after CMV antigen stimulation. The sequence was collected from a human donor in good health (CMV status not recorded). Some clones in this sample may be carry-over from other donors' samples. The rearrangement uses TRBV6-2 or TRBV6-3 and TRBJ2-7, with D possibly called TRBD1 or TRBD2 (5 bases each). CDR3 in amino acids: CASSYPPGLRDGYEQYF. Here the CDR3 DNA reads TGTGCCAGCAGTTACCCCCCAGGGCTGAGGGACGGCTACGAGCAGTACTTC.